This T cell receptor (beta chain) stems from a study of blood T cell repertoires in COVID-19. The germline gives CDR1 SGHVS, CDR2 FQNEAQ. V shed 4 bases and J 7 bases; nucleotides not matched to a gene: 13. The CDR3 totals 15 residues. Under the authors' procedure: Estimates of nucleated cell counts were drawn from the amplification of reference gene primers. Libraries were prepared by immunoSEQ multiplex PCR; TCRdb keeps only in-frame clonotypes and omits some of them. Clone size and the V and J calls come from that table; the DNA yielded D and trimming. The sample has roughly 98,000 clones; 75% to 90% are singletons.

Sequenced: peripheral blood. V is TRBV7-8 and J is TRBJ2-7, with 7 bases aligning to TRBD2. The source of this sequence is a human donor in a cohort sampled during active COVID-19. CDR3 in DNA: TGTGCCAGCAGCTCCCGAGAAGCGGGGCTAGCGGAGCAGTACTTC. This translates into CASSSREAGLAEQYF. The whole variable domain, remainder taken from reference TRBV7-8 and TRBJ2-7, is GAGVSQSPRYKVAKRGQDVALRCDPISGHVSLFWYQQALGQGPEFLTYFQNEAQLDKSGLPSDRFFAERPEGSVSTLKIQRTQQEDSAVYLCASSSREAGLAEQYFGPGTRLTVT.